Below are 9 T cell receptor beta chains sequenced from a single sample in a study of cytomegalovirus exposure and HLA in healthy donors. The study ran its PCR with 60 Vbeta and 13 Jbeta primers. The table came from immunoSEQ multiplex PCR; TCRdb's copy has only in-frame clones and leaves some out. The sample consists of some 99,000 clones, around 70% of them appearing once. The sequenced material came from PBMCs. The receptors originated from a female donor in good health and CMV-seronegative.

The chain has TRBV27 and TRBJ2-1, with 12 bases fitting TRBD2. Unmatched junction bases numbered 5, after V lost 8 bases and J lost 6 bases. CDR3 length: 14 residues. The germline V gene has CDR1 MNHEY and CDR2 SMNVEV (reference sequence). The CDR3 protein is CASSRTSGANEQFF. DNA for the CDR3: TGTGCCAGCTCACGGACTAGCGGGGCCAATGAGCAGTTCTTC.

The V gene is TRBV6-5, the J gene TRBJ2-5, with 8 bases aligning to TRBD1. The CDR3 has 13 residues. The V gene's germline CDR1 is MNHEY and CDR2 SVGAGI. V lost 3 bases, J lost 10 bases, and 7 bases stayed unmatched. This CDR3 reads CASSYAQGADQYF. CDR3 nucleotides: TGTGCCAGCAGTTATGCCCAGGGGGCCGACCAGTACTTC.

The V and J genes are TRBV7-9 and TRBJ2-1, with TRBD2 identical over 8 bases. V lost 5 bases to trimming and J lost 6 bases; unmatched junction nucleotides: 6. The germline V gene has CDR1 SEHNR and CDR2 FQNEAQ (reference sequence). The CDR3 length is 14 residues. This CDR3 reads CASSTRGGGNEQFF. In DNA, the CDR3 is TGTGCCAGCAGCACCCGGGGGGGCGGCAATGAGCAGTTCTTC.

This chain links TRBV5-1 with TRBJ1-3; D uncertain. Germline values: CDR1 SGHRS, CDR2 YFSETQ. The ends were cut back, 2 bases at V and 0 bases at J, with 3 bases in the middle. The length of the CDR3 is 13 residues. The CDR3 loop is CASSFNSGNTIYF. CDR3 nucleotide sequence: TGCGCCAGCAGCTTCAACTCTGGAAACACCATATATTTT. Variable domain in full (rest from reference TRBV5-1 and TRBJ1-3): KAGVTQTPRYLIKTRGQQVTLSCSPISGHRSVSWYQQTPGQGLQFLFEYFSETQRNKGNFPGRFSGRQFSNSRSEMNVSTLELGDSALYLCASSFNSGNTIYFGEGSWLTVV.

The chain couples TRBV7-8 to TRBJ1-4, with 7 bases fitting TRBD1. Germline lookup yields CDR1 SGHVS and CDR2 FQNEAQ. The CDR3 is made up of 13 amino acids. The V segment lost 5 bases and the J segment 6 bases; nucleotides outside the gene matches: 3. The CDR3 nucleotides are TGTGCCAGCAGCCTTACAGGGGATGAAAAACTGTTTTTT. Translation gives CASSLTGDEKLFF.

The V and J genes are TRBV19 and TRBJ2-3; 12 bases align to TRBD2. Trimming at V came to 5 bases and at J to 2 bases, leaving 5 bases not matched to a gene. The CDR3 contains 16 residues. The germline CDR1 and CDR2 sequences are LNHDA and SQIVND (reference sequence). CDR3 nucleotides: TGTGCCAGTAGTCCGCGGACTAGCGGGGACACAGATACGCAGTATTTT. Translating it yields CASSPRTSGDTDTQYF.

V gene TRBV6-4 combines with J gene TRBJ1-1, with 7 bases lining up with TRBD1. This CDR3 contains 15 residues. J lost 4 bases, V lost 6 bases, and 11 bases had no gene match. Germline assignment: CDR1 MRHNA and CDR2 SNTAGT. Here the CDR3 reads CASRAEGAKGTEAFF. For the CDR3, the DNA is TGTGCCAGCAGGGCGGAGGGGGCGAAGGGCACTGAAGCTTTCTTT.

This clone was counted many times. The genes are TRBV6-6 and TRBJ2-2; a weak D match, TRBD1 (5 bases). Trimming took off 4 bases at V and 3 bases at J, with 6 bases between the two ends. This CDR3 contains 13 residues. CDR1 is MNHNY, CDR2 SVGAGI, per germline (reference sequence). CDR3 region: CASSSRDTGELFF. The CDR3 bases are TGTGCCAGCAGTTCCAGGGACACCGGGGAGCTGTTTTTT.

This sequence joins TRBV6-5 and TRBJ2-3, with TRBD1 matching 9 bases. Germline-derived CDR1 and CDR2 are MNHEY and SVGAGI. J lost 14 bases, V lost 2 bases, and 11 bases had no gene match. The CDR3 is 14 residues long. CDR3 nucleotide sequence: TGTGCCAGCAGTTACGGACGTCGAGGACAGGGGTGGTATTTT. Amino acid sequence: CASSYGRRGQGWYF.